This is a list of T cell receptor beta chains from one sample in a study of blood T cell repertoires in COVID-19. Method: immunoSEQ multiplex PCR; TCRdb's copy keeps in-frame clones and lacks some. The sample contains 150,000 to 200,000 clones, 80% to 85% of which appear only once. Sequencing used peripheral blood. All receptors derive from a human donor with acute or convalescent COVID-19. The donor label of this sample is uncertain. Both conserved end residues are part of each CDR3. D genes are given only for firm matches. Clone size appears in some rows only: once, few, many, or a class for an expanded clone.

CDR3 protein: CASKTGQETQYF
CDR3 DNA: TGTGCCAGTAAAACAGGCCAAGAGACCCAGTACTTC
J gene: TRBJ2-5
clone size: few
CDR3 length: 12
D gene: .
V gene: TRBV28

CDR3 protein: CASSRGGGEEGTRPIF
CDR3 DNA: TGTGCCAGCAGCCGAGGAGGGGGCGAGGAAGGGACGCGGCCCATTTTT
J gene: TRBJ2-3
clone size: .
CDR3 length: 16
D gene: .
V gene: TRBV5-4

CDR3 protein: CASSATETGTGRETQYF
CDR3 DNA: TGTGCCAGCAGTGCCACCGAAACCGGGACAGGGAGAGAGACCCAGTACTTC
J gene: TRBJ2-5
clone size: .
CDR3 length: 17
D gene: TRBD1
V gene: TRBV9

CDR3 protein: CASRGTGGSPLHF
CDR3 DNA: TGTGCCAGCAGGGGGACAGGGGGGTCACCCCTCCACTTT
J gene: TRBJ1-6
clone size: .
CDR3 length: 13
D gene: TRBD1
V gene: TRBV2

CDR3 protein: CASSSTGNSYNEQFF
CDR3 DNA: TGTGCCAGCAGCTCTACAGGTAACTCCTACAATGAGCAGTTCTTC
J gene: TRBJ2-1
clone size: .
CDR3 length: 15
D gene: .
V gene: TRBV5-4

CDR3 protein: CASREGLTNYGYTF
CDR3 DNA: TGTGCCAGCAGAGAGGGTTTAACTAACTATGGCTACACCTTC
J gene: TRBJ1-2
clone size: .
CDR3 length: 14
D gene: .
V gene: TRBV2

CDR3 protein: CASSTTGREGLDSYNEQFF
CDR3 DNA: TGTGCCAGTAGCACCACCGGGCGGGAGGGCCTGGACTCCTACAATGAGCAGTTCTTC
J gene: TRBJ2-1
clone size: .
CDR3 length: 19
D gene: TRBD2
V gene: TRBV19

CDR3 protein: CASSLLLAEYNEQFF
CDR3 DNA: TGTGCCAGCAGCTTACTACTAGCGGAGTACAATGAGCAGTTCTTC
J gene: TRBJ2-1
clone size: .
CDR3 length: 15
D gene: TRBD2
V gene: TRBV13

CDR3 protein: CAWGGGAQDTQYF
CDR3 DNA: TGTGCCTGGGGTGGGGGGGCGCAAGATACGCAGTATTTT
J gene: TRBJ2-3
clone size: .
CDR3 length: 13
D gene: .
V gene: TRBV30

CDR3 protein: CASSLVHGSQETQYF
CDR3 DNA: TGTGCCAGCAGCTTGGTCCACGGTTCCCAAGAGACCCAGTACTTC
J gene: TRBJ2-5
clone size: .
CDR3 length: 15
D gene: .
V gene: TRBV5-6

CDR3 protein: CASSHRTSGNTIYF
CDR3 DNA: TGTGCCAGTAGTCACAGGACCTCTGGAAACACCATATATTTT
J gene: TRBJ1-3
clone size: .
CDR3 length: 14
D gene: .
V gene: TRBV19

CDR3 protein: CASSYSGGVHEQYF
CDR3 DNA: TGTGCCAGCAGTTACTCGGGAGGGGTACACGAGCAGTACTTC
J gene: TRBJ2-7
clone size: .
CDR3 length: 14
D gene: TRBD2
V gene: TRBV6-2/TRBV6-3

CDR3 protein: CASSQAPQVWEGYTF
CDR3 DNA: TGTGCCAGCAGCCAAGCCCCACAGGTGTGGGAAGGCTACACCTTC
J gene: TRBJ1-2
clone size: .
CDR3 length: 15
D gene: .
V gene: TRBV3-1/TRBV3-2

CDR3 protein: CACQREGDIQYF
CDR3 DNA: TGTGCCTGTCAGCGGGAGGGCGACATTCAGTACTTC
J gene: TRBJ2-4
clone size: once
CDR3 length: 12
D gene: TRBD2
V gene: TRBV3-1/TRBV3-2

CDR3 protein: CASSVRGGSPPDTQYF
CDR3 DNA: TGTGCCAGCAGTGTTAGGGGAGGGAGTCCCCCAGATACGCAGTATTTT
J gene: TRBJ2-3
clone size: .
CDR3 length: 16
D gene: TRBD2
V gene: TRBV7-3

CDR3 protein: CSVQGTAVMNTEAFF
CDR3 DNA: TGCAGCGTCCAAGGGACAGCCGTGATGAACACTGAAGCTTTCTTT
J gene: TRBJ1-1
clone size: .
CDR3 length: 15
D gene: TRBD1
V gene: TRBV29-1

CDR3 protein: CASSIETPDLGTQYF
CDR3 DNA: TGTGCCAGTAGTATAGAAACTCCCGACTTGGGTACGCAGTATTTT
J gene: TRBJ2-3
clone size: once
CDR3 length: 15
D gene: .
V gene: TRBV19

CDR3 protein: CASRPDRINYGYTF
CDR3 DNA: TGTGCCAGCAGACCCGACAGGATAAACTATGGCTACACCTTC
J gene: TRBJ1-2
clone size: .
CDR3 length: 14
D gene: .
V gene: TRBV28

CDR3 protein: CASSRKAGYTPEQFF
CDR3 DNA: TGTGCCAGCAGTAGAAAAGCGGGTTATACCCCTGAGCAGTTCTTC
J gene: TRBJ2-1
clone size: once
CDR3 length: 15
D gene: .
V gene: TRBV6-5

CDR3 protein: CASSIGDISYEQYF
CDR3 DNA: TGTGCCAGTAGTATAGGGGACATTTCCTACGAGCAGTACTTC
J gene: TRBJ2-7
clone size: .
CDR3 length: 14
D gene: .
V gene: TRBV19

CDR3 protein: CASTRTGGLGTEAFF
CDR3 DNA: TGTGCCAGTACCAGGACAGGGGGCTTGGGCACTGAAGCTTTCTTT
J gene: TRBJ1-1
clone size: few
CDR3 length: 15
D gene: TRBD1
V gene: TRBV19

CDR3 protein: CASSTRILNTEAFF
CDR3 DNA: TGTGCCAGCAGCACCAGGATTCTGAACACTGAAGCTTTCTTT
J gene: TRBJ1-1
clone size: .
CDR3 length: 14
D gene: .
V gene: TRBV21-1

CDR3 protein: CASSQAAGGNTIYF
CDR3 DNA: TGTGCCAGCAGCCAAGCGGCAGGAGGAAACACCATATATTTT
J gene: TRBJ1-3
clone size: few
CDR3 length: 14
D gene: .
V gene: TRBV14

CDR3 protein: CASNPGSAGPAGYTF
CDR3 DNA: TGTGCCAGCAACCCAGGGTCTGCAGGTCCGGCGGGCTACACCTTC
J gene: TRBJ1-2
clone size: .
CDR3 length: 15
D gene: .
V gene: TRBV25-1

CDR3 protein: CASSPGQGAYNSPLHF
CDR3 DNA: TGTGCCAGCAGCCCCGGACAGGGGGCCTACAATTCACCCCTCCACTTT
J gene: TRBJ1-6
clone size: .
CDR3 length: 16
D gene: TRBD1
V gene: TRBV5-4

CDR3 protein: CAGRGQLNTEAFF
CDR3 DNA: TGTGCCGGCCGCGGACAGTTGAACACTGAAGCTTTCTTT
J gene: TRBJ1-1
clone size: .
CDR3 length: 13
D gene: .
V gene: TRBV10-3

CDR3 protein: CSVERGRSEGYTF
CDR3 DNA: TGCAGCGTTGAAAGGGGAAGGAGCGAAGGCTACACCTTC
J gene: TRBJ1-2
clone size: .
CDR3 length: 13
D gene: .
V gene: TRBV29-1

CDR3 protein: CAWSPDRGYSPLHF
CDR3 DNA: TGTGCCTGGAGCCCGGACAGGGGATATTCACCCCTCCACTTT
J gene: TRBJ1-6
clone size: .
CDR3 length: 14
D gene: TRBD1
V gene: TRBV30

CDR3 protein: CASSLAFGQNTEAFF
CDR3 DNA: TGCGCCAGCAGCTTGGCCTTCGGACAGAACACTGAAGCTTTCTTT
J gene: TRBJ1-1
clone size: .
CDR3 length: 15
D gene: .
V gene: TRBV5-1

CDR3 protein: CASSYPGQGTEKLFF
CDR3 DNA: TGTGCCAGCAGTTACCCGGGACAGGGGACTGAAAAACTGTTTTTT
J gene: TRBJ1-4
clone size: few
CDR3 length: 15
D gene: TRBD1
V gene: TRBV28

CDR3 protein: CARTSRSWRPEQFF
CDR3 DNA: TGTGCCAGAACCTCTAGAAGTTGGAGGCCTGAGCAGTTCTTC
J gene: TRBJ2-1
clone size: .
CDR3 length: 14
D gene: .
V gene: TRBV5-3

CDR3 protein: CASSQEAGRSGNTIYF
CDR3 DNA: TGTGCCAGCAGCCAAGAGGCAGGGAGGTCCGGAAACACCATATATTTT
J gene: TRBJ1-3
clone size: .
CDR3 length: 16
D gene: .
V gene: TRBV4-2

CDR3 protein: CASRMLAGPKETQYF
CDR3 DNA: TGTGCCAGCCGTATGCTAGCGGGACCAAAAGAGACCCAGTACTTC
J gene: TRBJ2-5
clone size: once
CDR3 length: 15
D gene: TRBD2
V gene: TRBV27

CDR3 protein: CASSLAGGRQETQYF
CDR3 DNA: TGCGCCAGCAGCTTGGCCGGCGGGCGCCAAGAGACCCAGTACTTC
J gene: TRBJ2-5
clone size: .
CDR3 length: 15
D gene: .
V gene: TRBV5-1

CDR3 protein: CASSLYPGGAGNTEAFF
CDR3 DNA: TGCGCCAGCAGCCTCTACCCGGGGGGTGCTGGGAACACTGAAGCTTTCTTT
J gene: TRBJ1-1
clone size: .
CDR3 length: 17
D gene: .
V gene: TRBV5-1

CDR3 protein: CATNGQGKFSYEQYF
CDR3 DNA: TGTGCCACCAACGGACAGGGCAAATTCTCCTACGAGCAGTACTTC
J gene: TRBJ2-7
clone size: .
CDR3 length: 15
D gene: TRBD1
V gene: TRBV7-2

CDR3 protein: CASSESGGTNEKLFF
CDR3 DNA: TGCGCCAGCAGTGAGTCAGGAGGAACTAATGAAAAACTGTTTTTT
J gene: TRBJ1-4
clone size: .
CDR3 length: 15
D gene: .
V gene: TRBV10-1

CDR3 protein: CASSRSGNMNTEAFF
CDR3 DNA: TGTGCCAGTAGTAGGTCGGGGAATATGAACACTGAAGCTTTCTTT
J gene: TRBJ1-1
clone size: .
CDR3 length: 15
D gene: .
V gene: TRBV19

CDR3 protein: CASSLALRQFSYEQYF
CDR3 DNA: TGTGCCAGCAGCTTAGCACTACGTCAGTTCTCCTACGAGCAGTACTTC
J gene: TRBJ2-7
clone size: few
CDR3 length: 16
D gene: .
V gene: TRBV7-9

CDR3 protein: CASSTSGQPQHF
CDR3 DNA: TGTGCCAGTAGTACCTCCGGTCAGCCCCAGCATTTT
J gene: TRBJ1-5
clone size: .
CDR3 length: 12
D gene: .
V gene: TRBV19

CDR3 protein: CASRAGVNSPLHF
CDR3 DNA: TGTGCCAGCAGGGCAGGGGTAAATTCACCCCTCCACTTT
J gene: TRBJ1-6
clone size: .
CDR3 length: 13
D gene: .
V gene: TRBV6-4

CDR3 protein: CASSQEVAVDGEQYF
CDR3 DNA: TGTGCCAGCAGCCAAGAAGTAGCGGTGGATGGCGAGCAGTACTTC
J gene: TRBJ2-7
clone size: .
CDR3 length: 15
D gene: .
V gene: TRBV3-1/TRBV3-2

CDR3 protein: CASSALPGQGGGYTF
CDR3 DNA: TGTGCCAGTAGTGCCCTTCCGGGACAGGGAGGGGGCTACACCTTC
J gene: TRBJ1-2
clone size: once
CDR3 length: 15
D gene: TRBD1
V gene: TRBV19

CDR3 protein: CASSPQLDTQYF
CDR3 DNA: TGTGCCAGCTCACCACAACTAGATACGCAGTATTTT
J gene: TRBJ2-3
clone size: .
CDR3 length: 12
D gene: .
V gene: TRBV18

CDR3 protein: CASSLRDRMTGELFF
CDR3 DNA: TGTGCCAGCAGCTTACGGGACAGGATGACCGGGGAGCTGTTTTTT
J gene: TRBJ2-2
clone size: .
CDR3 length: 15
D gene: TRBD1
V gene: TRBV7-8

CDR3 protein: CASSSSGTQETQYF
CDR3 DNA: TGTGCCAGCAGCTCTAGCGGTACCCAAGAGACCCAGTACTTC
J gene: TRBJ2-5
clone size: .
CDR3 length: 14
D gene: TRBD2
V gene: TRBV5-8

CDR3 protein: CSASHPLGGSYEQYF
CDR3 DNA: TGCAGTGCTAGTCACCCGCTAGGGGGAAGCTACGAGCAGTACTTC
J gene: TRBJ2-7
clone size: .
CDR3 length: 15
D gene: .
V gene: TRBV20-1

CDR3 protein: CAISLDRGNYGYTF
CDR3 DNA: TGTGCCATCAGTCTGGACAGGGGAAACTATGGCTACACCTTC
J gene: TRBJ1-2
clone size: .
CDR3 length: 14
D gene: TRBD1
V gene: TRBV10-3

CDR3 protein: CASSLKRAGEAFF
CDR3 DNA: TGTGCCAGCAGTTTAAAAAGGGCGGGTGAAGCTTTCTTT
J gene: TRBJ1-1
clone size: .
CDR3 length: 13
D gene: .
V gene: TRBV12-3/TRBV12-4

CDR3 protein: CASSLGPSSYNEQFF
CDR3 DNA: TGTGCCAGCAGCTTAGGCCCCAGCTCCTACAATGAGCAGTTCTTC
J gene: TRBJ2-1
clone size: .
CDR3 length: 15
D gene: .
V gene: TRBV7-2

CDR3 protein: CSASPTGGYTF
CDR3 DNA: TGCAGTGCTAGCCCAACGGGAGGCTACACCTTC
J gene: TRBJ1-2
clone size: .
CDR3 length: 11
D gene: .
V gene: TRBV20-1